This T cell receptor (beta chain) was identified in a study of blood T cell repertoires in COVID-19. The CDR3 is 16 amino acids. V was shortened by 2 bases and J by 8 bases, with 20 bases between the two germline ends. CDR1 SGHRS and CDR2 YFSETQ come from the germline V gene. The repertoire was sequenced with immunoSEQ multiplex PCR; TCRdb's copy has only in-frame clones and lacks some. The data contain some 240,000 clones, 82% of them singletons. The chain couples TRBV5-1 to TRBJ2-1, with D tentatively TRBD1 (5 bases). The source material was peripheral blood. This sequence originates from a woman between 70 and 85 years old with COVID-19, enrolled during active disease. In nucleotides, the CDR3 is TGCGCCAGCAGCTTCTCGTCGGCAGGGTGGCCCCATGAGCAGTTCTTC. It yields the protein CASSFSSAGWPHEQFF.